The 26 T cell receptor beta chains below all came from one sample that was sequenced in a study of shared clonotypes between healthy human individuals. Profiling relied on immunoSEQ multiplex PCR, and the TCRdb table lists in-frame clones only, not all of them. The sample lists a few million clones, approximately 93% seen once, with roughly 0.36% in the top ten. Source material: naive CD4+ T cells from PBMCs. As to subset: CD45RA+ positively selected. The receptors come from a man aged 18 to 29 in good health. Some clones in this sample may be carry-over from other donors' samples.

This chain links TRBV19 with TRBJ2-5; D is undetermined. This CDR3 is built from 17 residues. V was cut by 3 bases and J by 5 bases, with 22 bases left in between. Germline CDR1 reads LNHDA; CDR2 reads SQIVND (reference sequence). The CDR3 region has the DNA TGTGCCAGTAGTATCTTAGGATTCGGCGGTAGCCGGGAGACCCAGTACTTC. This codes for CASSILGFGGSRETQYF.

The chain recombines TRBV5-4 with TRBJ2-5; a possible D gene is TRBD2 (6 bases). Trimming shortened V by 3 bases and J by 2 bases, and 11 bases separated the two germline ends. CDR1 is SGHNT, CDR2 YYREEE, per germline (reference sequence). The CDR3 sequence is 14 residues long. CDR3 coding DNA: TGTGCCAGCAGCTCAGAGCGGGCTCAAGAGACCCAGTACTTC. Protein product: CASSSERAQETQYF. The full variable domain, its missing parts supplied by reference TRBV5-4 and TRBJ2-5, is ETGVTQSPTHLIKTRGQQVTLRCSSQSGHNTVSWYQQALGQGPQFIFQYYREEENGRGNFPPRFSGLQFPNYSSELNVNALELDDSALYLCASSSERAQETQYFGPGTRLLVL.

This chain connects TRBV27 to TRBJ2-7; D may match TRBD1 or TRBD2 (6 bases each). From germline, CDR1 is MNHEY and CDR2 SMNVEV (reference sequence). The CDR3 is 15 residues long. The V end lost 6 bases, the J end lost 1 base, and 16 bases lay between the germline ends. As DNA, the CDR3 is TGTGCCAGCAGCATAGGAGGGGGAATTTCCTACGAGCAGTACTTC. It codes for CASSIGGGISYEQYF.

About this clone itself: The same CDR3 arises from other DNA sequences in this sample as well. The genes are TRBV28 and TRBJ1-5; D is uncertain. V lost 10 bases and J lost 5, with 12 bases in between. Looked up from germline, CDR1 is MDHEN and CDR2 is SYDVKM. This CDR3 is built from 12 residues. CDR3 bases: TGTGCCACCACCGTAGGCGATCAGCCCCAGCATTTT. It specifies CATTVGDQPQHF.

This clone was detected once. This rearrangement joins TRBV27 to TRBJ1-2; D is uncertain. Trimming cost V 3 bases and J 0 bases, with 14 bases left between them. Germline CDR1 and CDR2: MNHEY and SMNVEV (reference sequence). The CDR3 consists of 16 residues. This chain's CDR3 is CASSFHGRDSNYGYTF. The CDR3 DNA reads TGTGCCAGCAGTTTCCACGGCCGGGATTCTAACTATGGCTACACCTTC.

For this clone: The junction and the germline gene differ at one end; a read error may be behind it. The sample holds other DNA sequences that translate to the same CDR3. CDR3 bases: TGTGCCAGCAGCTTATCCTCTGGGGCCAACGTCCTGACTTTC. It is translated as CASSLSSGANVLTF. The J gene is TRBJ2-6, the V gene TRBV27; D call uncertain. Germline loops: CDR1 MNHEY, CDR2 SMNVEV (reference sequence). This CDR3 contains 14 residues.

Here the CDR3 reads CASAGPGELANTEAFF. DNA of the CDR3: TGTGCCAGCGCTGGCCCAGGGGAGTTGGCCAACACTGAAGCTTTCTTT. The chain uses TRBV6-4 and TRBJ1-1, with TRBD1 as a possible D gene (6 bases). Per germline, CDR1 MRHNA and CDR2 SNTAGT. The CDR3 is made up of 16 amino acids. Trimming removed 8 bases at V and 2 bases at J, with 21 bases between.

This clone is a singleton in its sample. The chain couples TRBV15 to TRBJ2-7; D is ambiguous. Trimming removed 1 base at V and 2 bases at J, with 15 bases between. CDR3 size: 16 residues. Germline V gives CDR1 LNHNV, CDR2 YYDKDF (reference sequence). The CDR3 sequence: CATSRAGPSQPYEQYF. The CDR3 DNA reads as TGTGCCACCAGCAGAGCCGGGCCCTCTCAACCCTACGAGCAGTACTTC.

The CDR3 reads CASSLGQQYGYTF. CDR3 sequence (DNA): TGCGCCAGCAGCCTAGGACAACAGTATGGCTACACCTTC. This chain connects TRBV5-1 to TRBJ1-2; TRBD1 is a possible D gene (5 bases). The germline V gene encodes CDR1 SGHRS and CDR2 YFSETQ. The germline V and J ends were trimmed by 4 bases and 5 bases, with 12 bases remaining between them. There are 13 residues in the CDR3.

This chain connects TRBV6-5 to TRBJ1-6; D is possibly TRBD1 (6 bases). Germline CDR1 reads MNHEY; CDR2 reads SVGAGI. This CDR3 contains 13 residues. V shed 5 bases and J shed 7 bases, with 9 bases lying between them. Here the CDR3 reads CASSRQANSPLHF. The CDR3 nucleotides are TGTGCCAGCAGTCGACAGGCCAATTCACCCCTCCACTTT.

The CDR3 loop is CASSLEGRALQETQYF. The CDR3 DNA follows: TGTGCCAGCAGCTTGGAGGGGCGGGCCCTGCAAGAGACCCAGTACTTC. V usage is TRBV5-4 and J usage is TRBJ2-5, with D perhaps TRBD1 or TRBD2 (5 bases each). Germline assignment: CDR1 SGHNT and CDR2 YYREEE (reference sequence). The CDR3 runs to 16 residues. The ends were cut back, 0 bases at V and 2 bases at J, with 14 bases in the middle.

This sequence joins TRBV7-3 and TRBJ2-1; no clear D. Germline assignment: CDR1 SGHTA and CDR2 FQGTGA. V dropped 5 bases and J dropped 3 bases, with 8 bases sitting between them. This CDR3 spans 13 amino acids. Written as DNA, the CDR3 is TGTGCCAGCAGCGAGGAGATCTACAATGAGCAGTTCTTC. Translated, it gives CASSEEIYNEQFF.

The rearrangement uses TRBV5-6 and TRBJ2-5; 13 positions agree with TRBD2. This CDR3 region has 15 residues. From germline, CDR1 is SGHDT and CDR2 YYEEEE. J gave up 4 bases and V 7 bases, and 7 bases lay outside the gene matches. The CDR3 sequence: CASLWTSGRSETQYF. CDR3 sequence (DNA): TGTGCCAGCCTATGGACTAGCGGGAGATCAGAGACCCAGTACTTC.

The CDR3 nucleotides are TGCGCCAGCAGCTTGGGGACAGGGGACACCATATATTTT. Its translation is CASSLGTGDTIYF. The gene calls are TRBV5-1 and TRBJ1-3, with 9 positions matching TRBD1. The CDR3 sequence is 13 residues long. V gave up 0 bases and J gave up 8 bases; unmatched junction bases: 0. Germline-derived CDR1 and CDR2 are SGHRS and YFSETQ.

About this clone itself: Different DNA sequences within this sample yield the same CDR3. CDR3 DNA: TGCGCCAGCAGCTTACTACAGGGTTCCTATGGCTACACCTTC. Its translation: CASSLLQGSYGYTF. The chain uses TRBV5-1 and TRBJ1-2, with a tentative D call TRBD1 (6 bases). Trimming cost V 2 bases and J 4 bases, with 12 bases left between them. The CDR3 spans 14 residues. Germline loops: CDR1 SGHRS, CDR2 YFSETQ.

This chain's CDR3 is CASSLMGSKVDTGELFF. The CDR3 DNA follows: TGTGCCAGCAGCTTAATGGGTTCAAAGGTCGACACCGGGGAGCTGTTTTTT. This chain links TRBV7-3 with TRBJ2-2; D remains ambiguous. Germline CDR1 SGHTA, CDR2 FQGTGA. The CDR3 is made up of 17 amino acids. Trimming took off 1 base at V and 3 bases at J, with 15 bases between the two ends.

This rearrangement joins TRBV11-1 to TRBJ2-7, with 9 bases matching TRBD1. Germline CDR1 SGHAT, CDR2 FQDESV (reference sequence). The junction had 8 bases not matched to a gene; V was cut back by 4 bases and J by 4 bases. The CDR3 is made up of 15 amino acids. This CDR3 reads CASSSTSDRGYEQYF. The CDR3, as DNA: TGTGCCAGCAGCTCAACTTCGGACAGGGGATACGAGCAGTACTTC. The full variable domain, with the rest looked up from reference TRBV11-1 and TRBJ2-7, is EAEVAQSPRYKITEKSQAVAFWCDPISGHATLYWYRQILGQGPELLVQFQDESVVDDSQLPKDRFSAERLKGVDSTLKIQPAELGDSAMYLCASSSTSDRGYEQYFGPGTRLTVT.

V and J are TRBV28 and TRBJ1-5; D gene ambiguous. Looked up from germline, CDR1 is MDHEN and CDR2 is SYDVKM. Trimming pared 2 bases from V and 4 bases from J, leaving 3 bases between. This CDR3 spans 12 amino acids. The CDR3 protein is CASSLKNQPQHF. Written as DNA, the CDR3 is TGTGCCAGCAGTTTAAAGAATCAGCCCCAGCATTTT.

The chain links TRBV2 to TRBJ2-4; TRBD1 might be the D (6 bases). The CDR3 has 13 amino acids. Germline-derived CDR1 and CDR2 are SNHLY and FYNNEI. Trimming removed 1 base from V and 5 bases from J, with 6 bases in between. In DNA form, the CDR3 reads TGTGCCAGCAGTGAAGGACAGGAAAACATTCAGTACTTC. Encoded protein: CASSEGQENIQYF.

The chain has TRBV12-2 and TRBJ2-7; the table's D call, TRBD2, has no DNA check behind it. TRBV12-2 has pseudogene status. The CDR3 totals 14 residues. The CDR3 coding sequence is TGTGCAAGTCGCCTCTTAAGCGGGAGGAACGAGCAGTACTTC. Translation: CASRLLSGRNEQYF.

This chain links TRBV9 with TRBJ1-1; the D gene is possibly TRBD1 (5 bases). The V gene's germline CDR1 is SGDLS and CDR2 YYNGEE. V was pared by 0 bases and J by 0 bases, with 15 bases between. This CDR3 comprises 17 residues. CDR3 region: CASSVGQGGIMNTEAFF. The CDR3 DNA is TGTGCCAGCAGCGTAGGCCAGGGAGGGATCATGAACACTGAAGCTTTCTTT.

The J gene is TRBJ2-1, the V gene TRBV6-4; 7 bases agree with TRBD2. The CDR3 spans 15 residues. The trim removed 2 bases at V and 4 bases at J, leaving 5 bases unmatched. Germline V gene sequence: CDR1 MRHNA, CDR2 SNTAGT. The CDR3 spells CASSDTAGSYNEQFF. CDR3 coding DNA: TGTGCCAGCAGTGACACAGCGGGGTCTTACAATGAGCAGTTCTTC.

This sequence joins TRBV5-5 and TRBJ1-1; TRBD1 is a possible D gene (6 bases). The ends were cut back, 2 bases at V and 11 bases at J, with 13 bases in the middle. The CDR3 is 12 amino acids. Germline V gene sequence: CDR1 SGHKS, CDR2 YYEKEE (reference sequence). CDR3 in amino acids: CASSFMTGNAFF. CDR3 nucleotide sequence: TGTGCCAGCAGCTTCATGACAGGTAACGCTTTCTTT. Filled out from reference TRBV5-5 and TRBJ1-1, the complete variable domain reads DAGVTQSPTHLIKTRGQQVTLRCSPISGHKSVSWYQQVLGQGPQFIFQYYEKEERGRGNFPDRFSARQFPNYSSELNVNALLLGDSALYLCASSFMTGNAFFGQGTRLTVV.

For the CDR3, the DNA is TGCGCCAGCAGCCAAGTCCAAGGCTGGAGTTGGGCCGGGGAGCTGTTTTTT. This encodes CASSQVQGWSWAGELFF. The chain couples TRBV4-3 to TRBJ2-2, with unresolved D. Trimming cost V 1 base and J 6 bases, with 18 bases left between them. Per the germline V gene, CDR1 is LGHNA and CDR2 is YSLEER. This CDR3 contains 17 residues.

The chain uses TRBV7-2 and TRBJ1-2; D unresolved. From germline, CDR1 is SGHTA and CDR2 FQGNSA. The length of the CDR3 is 17 residues. V lost 1 base and J lost 4, with 19 bases in between. In DNA, the CDR3 is TGTGCCAGCAGCTTAGTTAATCGAGTCGGGATGGGCTATGGCTACACCTTC. Residues: CASSLVNRVGMGYGYTF.

Only one count was recorded for this clone. The chain uses TRBV28 and TRBJ2-3, with 9 bases fitting TRBD2. V shed 4 bases, J shed 2 bases, and the junction held 22 bases outside the gene matches. The CDR3 consists of 21 residues. In germline, CDR1 is MDHEN, CDR2 SYDVKM. The CDR3 DNA is TGTGCCAGCAGTTCATCGGGTGGAGGCGGGAGGGCCTCTGGGAACACAGATACGCAGTATTTT. Encoded protein: CASSSSGGGGRASGNTDTQYF.